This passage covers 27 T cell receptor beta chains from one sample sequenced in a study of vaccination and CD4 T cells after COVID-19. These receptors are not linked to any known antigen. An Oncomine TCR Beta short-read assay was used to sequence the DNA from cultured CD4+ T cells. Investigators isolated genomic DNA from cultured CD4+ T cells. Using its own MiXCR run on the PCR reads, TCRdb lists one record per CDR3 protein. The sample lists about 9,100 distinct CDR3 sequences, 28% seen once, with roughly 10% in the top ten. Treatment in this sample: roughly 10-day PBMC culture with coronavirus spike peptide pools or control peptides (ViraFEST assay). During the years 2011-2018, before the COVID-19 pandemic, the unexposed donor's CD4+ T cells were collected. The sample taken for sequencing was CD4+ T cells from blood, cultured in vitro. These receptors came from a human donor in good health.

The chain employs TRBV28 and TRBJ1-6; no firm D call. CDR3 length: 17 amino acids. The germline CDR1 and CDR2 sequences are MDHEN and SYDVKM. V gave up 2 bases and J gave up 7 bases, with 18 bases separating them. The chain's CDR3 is CASSLLGAWAGNSPLHF. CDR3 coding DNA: TGTGCCAGCAGTTTACTGGGTGCTTGGGCCGGAAATTCACCCCTCCACTTT.

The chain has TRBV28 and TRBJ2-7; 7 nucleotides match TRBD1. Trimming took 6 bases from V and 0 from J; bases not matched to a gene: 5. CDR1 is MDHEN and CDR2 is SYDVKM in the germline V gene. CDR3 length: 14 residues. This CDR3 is CASRHRGSSYEQYF. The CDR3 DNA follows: TGTGCCAGCAGACACAGGGGCAGCTCCTACGAGCAGTACTTC. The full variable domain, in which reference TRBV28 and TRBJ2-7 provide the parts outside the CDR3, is DVKVTQSSRYLVKRTGEKVFLECVQDMDHENMFWYRQDPGLGLRLIYFSYDVKMKEKGDIPEGYSVSREKKERFSLILESASTNQTSMYLCASRHRGSSYEQYFGPGTRLTVT.

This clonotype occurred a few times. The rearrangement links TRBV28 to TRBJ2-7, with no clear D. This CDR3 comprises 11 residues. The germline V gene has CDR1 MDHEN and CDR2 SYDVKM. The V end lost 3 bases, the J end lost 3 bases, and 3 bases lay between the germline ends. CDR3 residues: CASSLRYEQYF. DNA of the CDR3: TGTGCCAGCAGTTTGCGCTACGAGCAGTACTTC.

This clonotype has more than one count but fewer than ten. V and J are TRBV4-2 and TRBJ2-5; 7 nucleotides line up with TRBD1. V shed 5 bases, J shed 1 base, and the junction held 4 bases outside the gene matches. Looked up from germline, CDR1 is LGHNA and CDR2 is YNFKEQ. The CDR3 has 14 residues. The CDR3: CASSGGQAQETQYF. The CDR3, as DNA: TGTGCCAGCAGCGGCGGACAGGCCCAAGAGACCCAGTACTTC.

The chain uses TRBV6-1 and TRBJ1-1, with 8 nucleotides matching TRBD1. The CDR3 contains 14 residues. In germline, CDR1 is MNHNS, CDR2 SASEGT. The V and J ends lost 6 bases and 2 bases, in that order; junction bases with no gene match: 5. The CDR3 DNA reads TGTGCCAGCAGAACAGACAGGGGCAACACTGAAGCTTTCTTT. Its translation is CASRTDRGNTEAFF.

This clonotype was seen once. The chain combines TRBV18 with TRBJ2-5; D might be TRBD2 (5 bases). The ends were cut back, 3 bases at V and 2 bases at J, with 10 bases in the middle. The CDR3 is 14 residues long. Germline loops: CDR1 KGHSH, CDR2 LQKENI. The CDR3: CASSPNRGQETQYF. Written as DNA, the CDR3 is TGTGCCAGCTCACCGAACCGAGGGCAAGAGACCCAGTACTTC.

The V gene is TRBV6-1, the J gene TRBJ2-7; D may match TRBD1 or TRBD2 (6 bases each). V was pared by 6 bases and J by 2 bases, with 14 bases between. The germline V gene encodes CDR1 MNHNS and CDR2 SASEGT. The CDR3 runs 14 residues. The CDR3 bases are TGTGCCAGCAGGAAGGGGGGTAGCCCCTACGAGCAGTACTTC. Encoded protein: CASRKGGSPYEQYF.

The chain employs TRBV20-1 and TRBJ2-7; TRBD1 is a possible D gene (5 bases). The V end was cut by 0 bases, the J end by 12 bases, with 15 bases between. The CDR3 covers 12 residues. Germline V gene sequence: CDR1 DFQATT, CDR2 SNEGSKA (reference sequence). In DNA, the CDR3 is TGCAGTGCTAGAGATCAGGCAGGGCTACGGTACTTC. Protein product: CSARDQAGLRYF.

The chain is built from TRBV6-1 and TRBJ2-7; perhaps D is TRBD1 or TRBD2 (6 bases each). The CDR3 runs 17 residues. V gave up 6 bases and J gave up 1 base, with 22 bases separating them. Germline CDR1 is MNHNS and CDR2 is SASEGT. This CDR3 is CASRGRTAESFSYEQYF. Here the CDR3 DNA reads TGTGCCAGCAGGGGGAGGACAGCGGAGTCCTTTTCCTACGAGCAGTACTTC.

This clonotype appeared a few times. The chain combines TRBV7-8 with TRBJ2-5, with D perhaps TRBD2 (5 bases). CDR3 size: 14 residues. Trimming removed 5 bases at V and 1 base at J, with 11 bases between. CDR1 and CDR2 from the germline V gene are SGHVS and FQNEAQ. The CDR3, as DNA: TGTGCCAGCAGCCGACCACTAGGCCAAGAGACCCAGTACTTC. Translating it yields CASSRPLGQETQYF.

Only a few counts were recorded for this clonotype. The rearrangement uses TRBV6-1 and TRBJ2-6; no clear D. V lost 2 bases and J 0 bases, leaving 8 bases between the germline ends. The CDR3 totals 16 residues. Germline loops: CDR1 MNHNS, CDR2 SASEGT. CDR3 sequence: CASSESRASGANVLTF. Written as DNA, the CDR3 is TGTGCCAGCAGTGAATCCCGGGCCTCTGGGGCCAACGTCCTGACTTTC.

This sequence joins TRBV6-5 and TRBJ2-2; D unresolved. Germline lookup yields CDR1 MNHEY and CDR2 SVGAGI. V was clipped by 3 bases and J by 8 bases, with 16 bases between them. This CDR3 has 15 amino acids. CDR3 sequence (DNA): TGTGCCAGCAGTTATCCCCAGCGTGCATCGGGGGAGCTGTTTTTT. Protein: CASSYPQRASGELFF.

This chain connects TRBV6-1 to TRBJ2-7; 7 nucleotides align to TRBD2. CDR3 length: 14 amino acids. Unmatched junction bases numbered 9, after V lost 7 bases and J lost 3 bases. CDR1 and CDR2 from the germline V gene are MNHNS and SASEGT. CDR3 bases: TGTGCCAGCATAAAACTGGGGGGGGGCTACGAGCAGTACTTC. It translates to CASIKLGGGYEQYF.

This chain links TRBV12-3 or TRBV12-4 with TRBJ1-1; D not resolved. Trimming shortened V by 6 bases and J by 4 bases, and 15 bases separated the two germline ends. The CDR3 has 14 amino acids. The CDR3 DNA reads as TGTGCCAGCAGCCATGGACGGGGTGGCACTGAAGCTTTCTTT. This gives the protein CASSHGRGGTEAFF.

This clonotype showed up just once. DNA for the CDR3: TGTGCCAGCAGTTTATTTCATCGGAATGGTAGCGGGAGCACCTACGAGCAGTACTTC. Amino acid sequence: CASSLFHRNGSGSTYEQYF. The rearrangement links TRBV28 to TRBJ2-7; 9 nucleotides line up with TRBD2. J was trimmed by 2 bases and V by 1 base; bases with no gene match: 15. Germline V CDR1 and CDR2: MDHEN, SYDVKM. CDR3 length: 19 residues.

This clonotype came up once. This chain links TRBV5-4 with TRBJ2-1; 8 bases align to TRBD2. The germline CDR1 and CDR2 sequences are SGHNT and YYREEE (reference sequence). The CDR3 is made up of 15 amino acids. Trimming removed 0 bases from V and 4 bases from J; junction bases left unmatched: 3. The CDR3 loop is CASSLGAGVYNEQFF. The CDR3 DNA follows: TGTGCCAGCAGCTTGGGAGCGGGGGTTTACAATGAGCAGTTCTTC.

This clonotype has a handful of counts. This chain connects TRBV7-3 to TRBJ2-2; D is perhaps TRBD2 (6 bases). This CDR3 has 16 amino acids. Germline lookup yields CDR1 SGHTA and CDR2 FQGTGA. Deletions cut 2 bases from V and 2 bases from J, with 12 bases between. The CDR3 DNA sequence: TGTGCCAGCAGCTTACAGGCGGGGACTAACACCGGGGAGCTGTTTTTT. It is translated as CASSLQAGTNTGELFF.

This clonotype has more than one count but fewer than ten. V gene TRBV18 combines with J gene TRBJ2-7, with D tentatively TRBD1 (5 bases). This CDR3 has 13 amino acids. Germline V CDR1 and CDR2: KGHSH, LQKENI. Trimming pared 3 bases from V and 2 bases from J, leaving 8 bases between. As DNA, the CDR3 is TGTGCCAGCTCACCCCGACAGCCCTACGAGCAGTACTTC. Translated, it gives CASSPRQPYEQYF. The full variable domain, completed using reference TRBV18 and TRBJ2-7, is NAGVMQNPRHLVRRRGQEARLRCSPMKGHSHVYWYRQLPEEGLKFMVYLQKENIIDESGMPKERFSAEFPKEGPSILRIQQVVRGDSAAYFCASSPRQPYEQYFGPGTRLTVT.

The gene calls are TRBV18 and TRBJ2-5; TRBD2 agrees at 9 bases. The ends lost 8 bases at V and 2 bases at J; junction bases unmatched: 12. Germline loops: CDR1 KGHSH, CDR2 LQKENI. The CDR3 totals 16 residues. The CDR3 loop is CASPGSLAGRQETQYF. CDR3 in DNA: TGTGCCAGCCCCGGGTCCCTAGCGGGAAGGCAAGAGACCCAGTACTTC. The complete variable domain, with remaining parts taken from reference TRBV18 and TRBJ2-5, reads NAGVMQNPRHLVRRRGQEARLRCSPMKGHSHVYWYRQLPEEGLKFMVYLQKENIIDESGMPKERFSAEFPKEGPSILRIQQVVRGDSAAYFCASPGSLAGRQETQYFGPGTRLLVL.

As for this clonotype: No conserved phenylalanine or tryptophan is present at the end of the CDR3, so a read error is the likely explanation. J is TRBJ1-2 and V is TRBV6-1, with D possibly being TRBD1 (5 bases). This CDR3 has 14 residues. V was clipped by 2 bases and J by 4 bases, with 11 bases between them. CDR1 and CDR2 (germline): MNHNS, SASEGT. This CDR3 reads CASSEPTVLYGYTL. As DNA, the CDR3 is TGTGCCAGCAGTGAACCGACAGTACTCTATGGCTACACCTTA.

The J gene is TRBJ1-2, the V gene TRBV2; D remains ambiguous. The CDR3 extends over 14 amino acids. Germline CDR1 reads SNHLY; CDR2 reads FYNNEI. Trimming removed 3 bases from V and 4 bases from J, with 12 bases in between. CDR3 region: CASSEGNSIYGYTF. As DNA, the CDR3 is TGTGCCAGCAGTGAGGGCAACTCGATCTATGGCTACACCTTC. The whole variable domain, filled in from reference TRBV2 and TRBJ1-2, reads EPEVTQTPSHQVTQMGQEVILRCVPISNHLYFYWYRQILGQKVEFLVSFYNNEISEKSEIFDDQFSVERPDGSNFTLKIRSTKLEDSAMYFCASSEGNSIYGYTFGSGTRLTVV.

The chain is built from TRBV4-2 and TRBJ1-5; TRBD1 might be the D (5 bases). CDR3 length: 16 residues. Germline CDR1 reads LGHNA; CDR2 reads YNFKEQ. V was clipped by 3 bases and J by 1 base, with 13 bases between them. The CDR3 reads CASSQSAGDSNQPQHF. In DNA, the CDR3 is TGTGCCAGCAGCCAGTCAGCCGGGGACAGCAATCAGCCCCAGCATTTT.

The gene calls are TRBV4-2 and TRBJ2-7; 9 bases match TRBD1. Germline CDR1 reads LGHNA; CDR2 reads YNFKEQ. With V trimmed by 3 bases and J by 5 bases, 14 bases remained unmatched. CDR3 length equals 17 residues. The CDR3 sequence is CASSQVETGTGYHEQYF. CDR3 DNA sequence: TGTGCCAGCAGCCAGGTAGAAACCGGGACAGGGTACCACGAGCAGTACTTC.

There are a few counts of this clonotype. CDR3 protein: CASSHLRTGETQYF. CDR3 sequence (DNA): TGTGCCAGCAGTCATCTCAGGACAGGGGAGACCCAGTACTTC. The genes are TRBV6-1 and TRBJ2-5, with 8 bases identical to TRBD1. Germline V CDR1 and CDR2: MNHNS, SASEGT. The CDR3 sequence is 14 residues long. Losses at the gene ends were 5 bases for V and 5 bases for J; bases not matched to a gene: 7.

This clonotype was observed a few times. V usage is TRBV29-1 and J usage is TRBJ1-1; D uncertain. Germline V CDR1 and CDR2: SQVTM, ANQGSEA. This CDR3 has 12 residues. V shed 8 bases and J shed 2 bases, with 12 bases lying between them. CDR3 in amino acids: CSHAETNTEAFF. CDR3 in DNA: TGCAGCCATGCGGAGACTAACACTGAAGCTTTCTTT.

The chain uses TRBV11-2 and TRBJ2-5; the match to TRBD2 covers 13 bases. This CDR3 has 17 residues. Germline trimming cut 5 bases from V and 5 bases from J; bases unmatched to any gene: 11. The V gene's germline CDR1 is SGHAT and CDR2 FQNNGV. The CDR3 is CASSPSTSGRGGETQYF. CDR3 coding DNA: TGTGCCAGCAGCCCCTCCACTAGCGGGAGGGGAGGGGAGACCCAGTACTTC.

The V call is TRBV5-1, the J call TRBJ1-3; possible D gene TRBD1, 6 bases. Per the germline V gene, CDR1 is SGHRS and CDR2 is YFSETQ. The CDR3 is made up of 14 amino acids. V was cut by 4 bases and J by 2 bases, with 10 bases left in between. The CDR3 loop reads CASSVGQTGNTIYF. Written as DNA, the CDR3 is TGCGCCAGCAGCGTGGGACAAACTGGAAACACCATATATTTT.